A selection of T cell receptor beta chains follows, all from one sample in a study of immune reconstitution after stem cell transplant in scleroderma. From the RT-PCR reads, TCRdb called clonotypes with MiXCR, one entry per CDR3 protein. This table holds about 1,700 distinct CDR3 sequences, 13% to 15% found once. This sample was gathered before or after autologous hematopoietic stem cell transplantation (not recorded which). These receptors were collected from a female donor with systemic sclerosis. The CDR3 runs from the conserved cysteine through the conserved F or W. A row's size may be missing; if present it is once, few, many or a size class.

j_call cdr3_length clone_size v_call cdr3_aa
TRBJ2-2 19 once TRBV6-5 CASSYSYAGGPRNTGELFF
TRBJ1-1 14 NA TRBV18 CASSTGTGSTEAFF
TRBJ1-1 13 medium-sized TRBV20-1 CRLRQGINTEAFF
TRBJ2-5 15 few TRBV5-1 CASSSSGALRETQYF
TRBJ2-1 14 NA TRBV9 CASNVQDMNNEQFF
TRBJ1-1 14 NA TRBV6-5 CAAGADSLNTEAFF
TRBJ1-2 13 few TRBV7-2 CASSVRENYGYTF
TRBJ2-5 13 few TRBV20-1 CSARRGSVETQYF
TRBJ2-7 12 hyperexpanded TRBV6-1 CVTAVSSYEQYF
TRBJ1-1 11 NA TRBV20-1 CSVQGAAEAFF
TRBJ2-3 14 few TRBV10-3 CAITERGSTDTQYF
TRBJ2-2 15 medium-sized TRBV10-2 CASSGGGGATGELFF
TRBJ2-1 14 NA TRBV7-3 CASSLSRDNNEQFF
TRBJ1-3 17 medium-sized TRBV12-5 CASGLRLWTYSGNTIYF
TRBJ2-7 10 NA TRBV2 CASMNYEQYF
TRBJ2-5 14 NA TRBV5-1 CASSLYTVQETQYF
TRBJ1-2 13 hyperexpanded TRBV9 CASSPGGTYGYTF
TRBJ2-4 15 NA TRBV6-5 CASSYSTRAKDIQYF
TRBJ2-2 16 NA TRBV27 CASSLLWGAVTGELFF
TRBJ1-1 13 large TRBV30 CAWIPGGGTEAFF
TRBJ2-7 14 NA TRBV28 CASRIGTGAYEQYF
TRBJ2-3 13 NA TRBV9 CASSADDTDTQYF
TRBJ1-6 17 medium-sized TRBV3-1 CASSQDAVANSNSPLHF
TRBJ1-1 13 few TRBV16 CASSRGANTEAFF
TRBJ1-1 13 medium-sized TRBV28 CASSLGRRTEAFF
TRBJ1-5 18 large TRBV2 CASSDPGQGLGSNQPQHF
TRBJ2-7 12 medium-sized TRBV20-1 CSARVTDHEQYF
TRBJ2-7 13 NA TRBV7-9 CASSRGEGDEQYF
TRBJ2-1 13 NA TRBV20-1 CSARTAGLVEQFF
TRBJ2-1 16 NA TRBV25-1 CASRTSGASSYNEQFF
TRBJ2-7 13 NA TRBV5-1 CASSLTGSYEQYF
TRBJ2-1 11 few TRBV20-1 CSATLADEQFF
TRBJ1-1 14 medium-sized TRBV20-1 CSADPGDFGTEAFF
TRBJ2-3 15 NA TRBV12-3/TRBV12-4 CASGPTGYGTDTQYF